The T cell receptor beta chain under discussion was sequenced for a study of tumor-infiltrating lymphocytes in primary liver carcinoma. Concerning this clonotype itself: Its antigen is currently unknown.

General study findings and limits: Reduced overlap was seen in tumor-adjacent and tumor-blood pairs versus tumor region pairs. Significantly greater top-250-clone fractions characterized tumors relative to blood (p = 0.039).

Starting from around 510 ng of total RNA, TCR beta cDNA was produced with a primer in the constant region. Three-round nested multiplex PCR performed with slightly modified ARM-PCR produced the TCR beta libraries. TCRdb reanalysed the multiplex PCR reads using MiXCR and keeps one entry per CDR3 protein. The sample shows fewer than 250,000 distinct CDR3 sequences, around three fifths of them seen only once. Unsorted whole blood supplied the RNA, and germline DNA was extracted too. The receptor comes from a woman between 55 and 75 years old with primary liver carcinoma and hepatitis B virus infection. Sequenced input: peripheral blood.

CDR3 in DNA: TGTGCCAGCAGTGGCGGGAGAAGCTCCTACAATGAGCAGTTCTTC. This sequence encodes CASSGGRSSYNEQFF. The chain employs TRBV7-3 and TRBJ2-1, with TRBD2 matching 7 bases. This CDR3 contains 15 residues. V lost 6 bases to trimming and J lost 0 bases; unmatched junction nucleotides: 5. The V gene's germline CDR1 is SGHTA and CDR2 FQGTGA.